A single sample gave rise to the 29 T cell receptor beta chains below, sequenced in a study of shared clonotypes between healthy human individuals. Here immunoSEQ multiplex PCR was the method, and the copy in TCRdb shows in-frame clones only, minus some. The sample yields about 460,000 clones, approximately 71% seen once. The sample was PBMCs. All receptors come from a woman in her thirties or forties in good health. Some clones in this sample may be carry-over from other donors' samples.

The chain uses TRBV4-3 and TRBJ2-1; possibly TRBD2 for D (6 bases). CDR1 is LGHNA and CDR2 is YSLEER in the germline V gene. The length of the CDR3 is 15 residues. Trimming stripped 1 base from V and 4 bases from J, with 11 bases between. The CDR3 spells CASSQGVAAYNEQFF. The CDR3 DNA reads as TGCGCCAGCAGCCAAGGGGTAGCGGCTTACAATGAGCAGTTCTTC.

This chain's CDR3 is CSYRGAGEQFF. In DNA form, the CDR3 reads TGCAGCTATAGGGGGGCCGGTGAGCAGTTCTTC. The chain uses TRBV29-1 and TRBJ2-1; D may match TRBD1 or TRBD2 (6 bases each). The germline V gene encodes CDR1 SQVTM and CDR2 ANQGSEA. Trimming left V 8 bases short and J 9 bases short, with 14 bases between. This CDR3 is built from 11 residues.

As to this clone: With a far larger clone one base away, a read error is the likely cause. V usage is TRBV7-3 and J usage is TRBJ2-5; D is undetermined. The CDR3 runs to 13 residues. CDR1 and CDR2 from the germline V gene are SGHTA and FQGTGA. The CDR3 spells CASGFQATETQYF. Here the CDR3 DNA reads TGTGCCAGCGGCTTCCAAGCGACAGAGACCCAGTACTTC.

This clone was detected only once. The CDR3 loop reads CASSPVGGLSNEKLFF. DNA of the CDR3: TGTGCCAGCAGCCCAGTCGGGGGGTTGTCTAATGAAAAACTGTTTTTT. The chain joins TRBV7-9 to TRBJ1-4, with D perhaps TRBD1 (5 bases). The CDR3 runs 16 residues. Germline assignment: CDR1 SEHNR and CDR2 FQNEAQ (reference sequence). Trimming removed 5 bases from V and 3 bases from J, with 16 bases in between.

The genes are TRBV7-2 and TRBJ2-2; 11 nucleotides align to TRBD2. Germline values: CDR1 SGHTA, CDR2 FQGNSA. The CDR3 runs 17 residues. The V gene end was trimmed by 1 base and the J gene end by 6 bases; junction bases not matched to a gene: 7. DNA of the CDR3: TGTGCCAGCAGCTTAGAGGGGATTAGCGGGAGGGCCGGGGAGCTGTTTTTT. Its translation is CASSLEGISGRAGELFF.

The chain recombines TRBV6-5 with TRBJ1-3; D unresolved. Between the trimmed V and J ends, which lost 2 bases and 0 bases, there was a span of 8 bases. This CDR3 is 15 amino acids long. CDR1 is MNHEY and CDR2 is SVGAGI in the germline V gene. The CDR3 is CASSYGVGSGNTIYF. The CDR3 nucleotides read TGTGCCAGCAGTTACGGGGTCGGCTCTGGAAACACCATATATTTT.

This sequence joins TRBV5-4 and TRBJ2-2; D is possibly TRBD2 (6 bases). Germline V lookup: CDR1 SGHNT, CDR2 YYREEE (reference sequence). There are 14 residues in the CDR3. The germline V and J ends were trimmed by 3 bases and 6 bases, with 12 bases remaining between them. The CDR3 DNA is TGTGCCAGCAGCTCGGGACTCTTGGCCGGGGAGCTGTTTTTT. Encoded protein: CASSSGLLAGELFF.

Details on this clone: This may arise from a read error, as a much more abundant clone is one base away. The sample has other DNA sequences that encode this CDR3 too. The chain has TRBV28 and TRBJ2-7, with D perhaps TRBD1 (5 bases). Germline CDR1 is MDHEN and CDR2 is SYDVKM. This CDR3 comprises 13 residues. CDR3 DNA sequence: TGTGCCAGCAGTTCACGACAGTGGTACGAGCAATACTTC. Amino acids: CASSSRQWYEQYF.

CDR3 nucleotides: TGTGCCAGCAGCTTGGTGTCAGATCGTCGGGAGCTGTTTTTT. Protein: CASSLVSDRRELFF. This sequence joins TRBV5-6 and TRBJ2-2, with D uncertain. V was trimmed by 0 bases and J by 9 bases, leaving 12 bases between them. The germline gives CDR1 SGHDT, CDR2 YYEEEE. This CDR3 is built from 14 residues.

The chain employs TRBV19 and TRBJ2-3; D unresolved. Germline V gives CDR1 LNHDA, CDR2 SQIVND (reference sequence). CDR3 size: 12 residues. The V end lost 6 bases, the J end lost 5 bases, and 9 bases lay between the germline ends. In DNA form, the CDR3 reads TGTGCCAGTAGCTTCTTAGGAGATACGCAGTATTTT. Protein: CASSFLGDTQYF.

Remarks on this clone: The same CDR3 arises from other DNA sequences in this sample as well. The genes are TRBV30 and TRBJ1-4; no firm D call. CDR3 length equals 13 residues. Germline V CDR1 and CDR2: GTSNPN, SVGIG (reference sequence). V was shortened by 0 bases and J by 0 bases, with 2 bases between the two germline ends. The CDR3 DNA follows: TGTGCCTGGAGTGTTTCAACTAATGAAAAACTGTTTTTT. It encodes CAWSVSTNEKLFF.

This sequence joins TRBV5-1 and TRBJ2-3, with 8 nucleotides matching TRBD2. The CDR3 contains 16 residues. Germline values: CDR1 SGHRS, CDR2 YFSETQ. V shed 0 bases, J shed 4 bases, and the junction held 7 bases outside the gene matches. CDR3 sequence reads: CASSLVTGGDPDTQYF. The CDR3 nucleotides are TGCGCCAGCAGCTTGGTTACGGGAGGGGACCCAGATACGCAGTATTTT.

Note on this clone: A read error likely explains this, since a far larger clone differs by one base. J is TRBJ2-7 and V is TRBV7-3; D remains ambiguous. Germline V gives CDR1 SGHTA, CDR2 FQGTGA. Trimming stripped 8 bases from V and 6 bases from J, with 2 bases between. The CDR3 has 8 residues. The chain's CDR3 is CASREQYF. CDR3 coding DNA: TGTGCCAGCCGCGAGCAGTACTTC.

This clone was found a few times. This sequence joins TRBV10-2 and TRBJ2-1; D uncertain. CDR1 WSHSY and CDR2 SAAADI come from the germline V gene. CDR3 length equals 13 residues. V was shortened by 0 bases and J by 7 bases, with 7 bases between the two germline ends. The CDR3 sequence: CASSESWSNEQFF. DNA for the CDR3: TGCGCCAGCAGTGAGTCGTGGTCAAATGAGCAGTTCTTC.

The chain is built from TRBV19 and TRBJ2-3; no reliable D call. The germline V and J ends were trimmed by 6 bases and 6 bases, with 10 bases remaining between them. The CDR3 contains 12 residues. The germline V gene encodes CDR1 LNHDA and CDR2 SQIVND (reference sequence). The CDR3 coding sequence is TGTGCCAGTAGCGGGCTGCTGGATACGCAGTATTTT. Amino acids: CASSGLLDTQYF.

About this clone: With a far larger clone one base away, a read error is the likely cause. The chain links TRBV30 to TRBJ1-2; D is undetermined. This CDR3 spans 13 amino acids. Germline-derived CDR1 and CDR2 are GTSNPN and SVGIG (reference sequence). The CDR3 loop reads CARSPGLSYGYTF. Here the CDR3 DNA reads TGTGCCAGGAGTCCTGGCTTAAGCTATGGCTACACCTTC.

This chain uses TRBV30 with TRBJ2-7, with 14 bases identical to TRBD2. In germline, CDR1 is GTSNPN, CDR2 SVGIG (reference sequence). With 4 bases clipped from V and 5 bases from J, the junction kept 13 bases outside the gene matches. The CDR3 has 17 amino acids. The CDR3 sequence: CAWTKGPGLAGGNEQYF. The CDR3 DNA sequence: TGTGCCTGGACTAAGGGCCCCGGACTAGCGGGAGGAAACGAGCAGTACTTC.

The chain employs TRBV28 and TRBJ2-7, with no clear D. Trimming removed 5 bases at V and 3 bases at J, with 17 bases between. Per the germline V gene, CDR1 is MDHEN and CDR2 is SYDVKM. The CDR3 length is 15 residues. DNA of the CDR3: TGTGCCAGCAGTGAAGTTTCTAAGAGCCTCTACGAGCAGTACTTC. It translates to CASSEVSKSLYEQYF.

As for this clone: This likely reflects a read error, since a far larger clone is one base away. The genes are TRBV29-1 and TRBJ1-2, with D possibly TRBD1 on 5 matching bases. The CDR3 runs 15 residues. Trimming removed 7 bases at V and 0 bases at J, with 18 bases between. The germline V gene has CDR1 SQVTM and CDR2 ANQGSEA. CDR3 coding DNA: TGCAGCGCTGATGGAGGGGCAAGAGCTAACTATGGCTACACCTTC. This translates into CSADGGARANYGYTF.

At least ten counts were recorded for this clone. This sequence joins TRBV4-2 and TRBJ1-1, with D unclear. The CDR3 consists of 14 residues. CDR1 is LGHNA, CDR2 YNFKEQ, per germline. The V and J ends lost 0 bases and 8 bases respectively, with 13 bases between them. The CDR3 reads CASSQDFTSDEAFF. In DNA, the CDR3 is TGTGCCAGCAGCCAAGATTTTACAAGTGACGAAGCTTTCTTT.

J is TRBJ1-1 and V is TRBV7-2, with D maybe TRBD1 (6 bases). The CDR3 spans 13 residues. V was pared by 3 bases and J by 4 bases, with 9 bases between. Germline CDR1 is SGHTA and CDR2 is FQGNSA. The CDR3 protein is CASSFSGATEAFF. Written as DNA, the CDR3 is TGTGCCAGCAGCTTTTCAGGGGCCACTGAAGCTTTCTTT.

In regard to this clone: A far larger clone is just one base off, so this is likely a read error. The rearrangement links TRBV4-1 to TRBJ1-3; TRBD1 is a possible D gene (6 bases). V lost 4 bases to trimming and J lost 2 bases, with 15 bases between them. The CDR3 spans 16 residues. Per germline, CDR1 MGHRA and CDR2 YSYEKL. The CDR3 bases are TGCGCCAGCAGCCCTCACCGGGGGCCGCCTGGAAACACCATATATTTT. Translation: CASSPHRGPPGNTIYF.

The chain combines TRBV19 with TRBJ1-3, with a weak D call TRBD1 (5 bases). From germline, CDR1 is LNHDA and CDR2 SQIVND (reference sequence). The CDR3 consists of 17 residues. V was pared by 3 bases and J by 6 bases, with 21 bases between. The CDR3 loop is CASSMRGHRSSENTIYF. The DNA of the CDR3 is TGTGCCAGTAGTATGAGAGGACACAGGAGCAGTGAAAACACCATATATTTT.

Comments on this clone: The likely explanation is a read error, given a far larger clone one base away. The chain recombines TRBV29-1 with TRBJ2-1; D unresolved. Germline CDR1 reads SQVTM; CDR2 reads ANQGSEA. The V gene lost 2 bases and the J gene lost 6 bases, with 5 bases spanning the gap. There are 11 residues in the CDR3. The chain's CDR3 is CSVENCNEQFF. CDR3 nucleotide sequence: TGCAGCGTTGAAAACTGCAATGAGCAGTTCTTC.

The chain uses TRBV5-6 and TRBJ2-6; 7 bases are shared with TRBD1. V gave up 4 bases and J gave up 0 bases; unmatched junction bases: 10. CDR3 length equals 18 residues. Germline V gene data show CDR1 as SGHDT and CDR2 as YYEEEE. The CDR3 sequence is CASSDLGQENSGANVLTF. Written as DNA, the CDR3 is TGTGCCAGCAGCGACCTCGGACAGGAAAACTCTGGGGCCAACGTCCTGACTTTC.

This clone was seen a single time. It is likely a read error: a sequence one base away is far more abundant. The chain is built from TRBV7-3 and TRBJ2-5; D is uncertain. The CDR3 is made up of 13 amino acids. Germline V gene lookup returns CDR1 SGHTA and CDR2 FQGTGA. The CDR3 protein is CASSLTIQEAQYF. The CDR3 region has the DNA TGTGCCAGCAGCTTAACCATACAAGAGGCCCAGTACTTC.

The chain links TRBV7-7 to TRBJ1-1; D is ambiguous. Trimming pared 5 bases from V and 13 bases from J, leaving 17 bases between. CDR3 length equals 12 residues. Germline-derived CDR1 and CDR2 are SSHAT and FNYEAQ (reference sequence). CDR3 loop: CASSPMDVSSFF. As DNA, the CDR3 is TGTGCCAGCAGCCCAATGGATGTCTCAAGTTTCTTT.

This sequence joins TRBV9 and TRBJ2-7; unclear D gene. V was trimmed by 3 bases and J by 3 bases, leaving 10 bases between them. Germline assignment: CDR1 SGDLS and CDR2 YYNGEE. The CDR3 consists of 13 residues. Here the CDR3 DNA reads TGTGCCAGCAGCGAAGGCCCTATCTACGAGCAGTACTTC. Translated, it gives CASSEGPIYEQYF.

The chain carries TRBV27 and TRBJ2-7, with TRBD2 matching over 8 bases. Germline V gene sequence: CDR1 MNHEY, CDR2 SMNVEV (reference sequence). This CDR3 has 15 residues. The ends lost 4 bases at V and 2 bases at J; junction bases unmatched: 7. CDR3 protein: CASSSPAAGAYEQYF. Written as DNA, the CDR3 is TGTGCCAGCAGTTCCCCAGCAGCGGGAGCCTACGAGCAGTACTTC.